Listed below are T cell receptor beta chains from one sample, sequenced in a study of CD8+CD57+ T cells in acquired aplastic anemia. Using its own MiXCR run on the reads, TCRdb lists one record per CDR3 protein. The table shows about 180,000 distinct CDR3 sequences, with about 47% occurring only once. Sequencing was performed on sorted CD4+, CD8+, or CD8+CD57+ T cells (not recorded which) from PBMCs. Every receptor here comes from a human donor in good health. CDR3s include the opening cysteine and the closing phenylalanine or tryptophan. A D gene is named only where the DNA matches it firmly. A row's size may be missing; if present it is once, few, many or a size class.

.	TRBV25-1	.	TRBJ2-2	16	CASSVRELGNTGELFF	TGTGCCAGCAGTGTTCGGGAATTGGGTAACACCGGGGAGCTGTTTTTT
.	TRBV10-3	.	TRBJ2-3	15	CAISESFPGTDTQYF	TGTGCCATCAGTGAGTCATTCCCAGGGACAGATACGCAGTATTTT
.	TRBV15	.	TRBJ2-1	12	CATSTKGGEQFF	TGTGCCACCAGCACTAAGGGGGGTGAGCAGTTCTTC
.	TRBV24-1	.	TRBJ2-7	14	CATSDPGSSYEQYF	TGTGCCACCAGTGACCCGGGGAGCTCCTACGAGCAGTACTTC
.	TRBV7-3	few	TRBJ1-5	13	CASSLAANQPQHF	TGTGCCAGCAGCTTGGCAGCAAATCAGCCCCAGCATTTT
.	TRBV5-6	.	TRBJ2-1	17	CASSAKYTWDTYNEQFF	TGTGCCAGCAGTGCTAAGTACACGTGGGACACATACAATGAGCAGTTCTTC
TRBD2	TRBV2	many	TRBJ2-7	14	CASSPTSGVYEQYF	TGTGCCAGCAGTCCGACTAGCGGAGTTTACGAGCAGTACTTC
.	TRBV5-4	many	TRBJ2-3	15	CASSLSGKGSDTQYF	TGTGCCAGCAGCTTGTCGGGCAAGGGTTCAGATACGCAGTATTTT
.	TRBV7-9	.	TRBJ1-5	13	CASSLKRNQPQHF	TGTGCCAGCAGCTTAAAACGCAATCAGCCCCAGCATTTT
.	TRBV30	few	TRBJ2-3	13	CAWSIFRTDTQYF	TGTGCCTGGAGTATATTCAGAACAGATACGCAGTATTTT
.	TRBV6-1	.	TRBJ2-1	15	CASSPGIGPYNEQFF	TGTGCCAGCAGCCCCGGGATAGGCCCCTACAATGAGCAGTTCTTC
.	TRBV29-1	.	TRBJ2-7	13	CSVEEGRSYEQYF	TGCAGCGTTGAAGAGGGACGGTCCTACGAGCAGTACTTC
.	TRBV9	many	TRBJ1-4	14	CASSVGPGSEKLFF	TGTGCCAGCAGCGTAGGTCCAGGCAGTGAAAAACTGTTTTTT
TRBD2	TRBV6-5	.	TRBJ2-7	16	CASSYMTSGPSDEQYF	TGTGCCAGCAGTTATATGACTAGCGGGCCCTCAGACGAGCAGTACTTC
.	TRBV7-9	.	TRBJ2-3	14	CASSPSGGADTQYF	TGTGCCAGCAGCCCGAGTGGGGGAGCAGATACGCAGTATTTT
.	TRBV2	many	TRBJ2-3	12	CASRGDTDTQYF	TGTGCCAGCAGAGGGGATACAGATACGCAGTATTTT
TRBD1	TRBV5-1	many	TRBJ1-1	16	CASSTEGAGGKAEAFF	TGCGCCAGCAGCACGGAGGGGGCAGGGGGCAAAGCTGAAGCTTTCTTT
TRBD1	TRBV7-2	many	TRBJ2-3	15	CASSLTGGRSDTQYF	TGTGCCAGCAGCTTGACAGGGGGCCGTTCAGATACGCAGTATTTT
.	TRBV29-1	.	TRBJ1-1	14	CSVERGGVNTEAFF	TGCAGCGTTGAAAGGGGAGGGGTGAACACTGAAGCTTTCTTT
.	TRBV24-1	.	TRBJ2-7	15	CATPLVLGDFYEQYF	TGTGCCACGCCCCTAGTCTTGGGGGACTTCTACGAGCAGTACTTC
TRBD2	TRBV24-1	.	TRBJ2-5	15	CATSDTAGGQETQYF	TGTGCCACCAGTGATACGGCGGGGGGCCAAGAGACCCAGTACTTC
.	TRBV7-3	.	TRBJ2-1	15	CASRSTASSYNEQFF	TGTGCCAGCAGGTCCACAGCGAGCTCCTACAATGAGCAGTTCTTC
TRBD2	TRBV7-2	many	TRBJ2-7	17	CASSLAYLASGRSEQYF	TGTGCCAGCAGCTTAGCCTATTTAGCTAGCGGGAGGAGCGAGCAGTACTTC
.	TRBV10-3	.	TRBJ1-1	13	CAISEPDVAVPFF	TGTGCCATCAGTGAGCCCGACGTAGCGGTCCCTTTCTTT
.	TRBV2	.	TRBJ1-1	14	CASSWAKMNTEAFF	TGTGCCAGCAGTTGGGCGAAAATGAACACTGAAGCTTTCTTT
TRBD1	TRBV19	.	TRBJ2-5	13	CASSAPGGETQYF	TGTGCCAGTAGTGCCCCAGGGGGAGAGACCCAGTACTTC
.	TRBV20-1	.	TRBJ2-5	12	CSARRLVETQYF	TGCAGTGCTAGACGACTAGTCGAGACCCAGTACTTC
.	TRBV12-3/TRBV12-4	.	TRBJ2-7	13	CASSEAVLYEQYF	TGTGCCAGCAGTGAGGCGGTACTCTACGAGCAGTACTTC
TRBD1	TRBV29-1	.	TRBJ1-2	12	CSVPGTGVGYTF	TGCAGCGTGCCAGGGACAGGGGTTGGCTACACCTTC
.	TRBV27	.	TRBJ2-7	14	CASSLSRAGHEQYF	TGTGCCAGCAGTTTATCGCGGGCAGGCCACGAGCAGTACTTC
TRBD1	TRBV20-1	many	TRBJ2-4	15	CSALDRGQAKNIQYF	TGCAGTGCTTTGGACAGGGGGCAGGCCAAAAACATTCAGTACTTC
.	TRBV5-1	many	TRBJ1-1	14	CASSLAGRDYEAFF	TGCGCCAGCAGCTTGGCGGGCAGGGACTACGAAGCTTTCTTT
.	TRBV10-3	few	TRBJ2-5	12	CAISGGGETQYF	TGTGCCATCAGTGGTGGGGGGGAGACCCAGTACTTC
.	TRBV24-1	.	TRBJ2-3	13	CATGTRGTDTQYF	TGTGCCACCGGCACCAGGGGCACAGATACGCAGTATTTT
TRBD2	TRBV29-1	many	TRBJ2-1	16	CSVEHPLAASYNEQFF	TGCAGCGTTGAACATCCGCTAGCGGCTTCATACAATGAGCAGTTCTTC
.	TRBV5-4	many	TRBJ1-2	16	CASSLVRFGGNYGYTF	TGTGCCAGCAGCTTGGTACGTTTTGGAGGAAACTATGGCTACACCTTC
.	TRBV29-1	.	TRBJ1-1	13	CSVSVRGDTEAFF	TGCAGCGTTTCGGTTCGAGGTGACACTGAAGCCTTCTTT
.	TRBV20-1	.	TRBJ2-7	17	CSARRTREFGDSYEQYF	TGCAGTGCTAGGAGGACCCGGGAGTTCGGGGATTCCTACGAGCAGTACTTC
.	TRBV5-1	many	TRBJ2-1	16	CASSLGLGRGYNEQFF	TGCGCCAGCAGCTTGGGTCTGGGCAGGGGCTACAATGAGCAGTTCTTC
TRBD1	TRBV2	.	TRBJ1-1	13	CASSEKGATEAFF	TGTGCCAGCAGTGAAAAGGGGGCAACTGAAGCTTTCTTT
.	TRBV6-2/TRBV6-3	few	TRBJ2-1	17	CASSHKLREPNHNEQFF	TGTGCCAGCAGTCACAAACTCCGGGAGCCTAACCACAATGAGCAGTTCTTC
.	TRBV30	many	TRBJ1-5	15	CAWSVDLLRNQPQHF	TGTGCCTGGAGTGTAGACCTTCTCAGAAATCAGCCCCAGCATTTT
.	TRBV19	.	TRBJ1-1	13	CASSLVTDTEAFF	TGTGCCAGTAGTCTTGTGACAGACACTGAAGCTTTCTTT
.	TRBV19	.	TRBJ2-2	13	CASSSREVGELFF	TGTGCCAGTAGCAGCAGGGAGGTCGGGGAGCTGTTTTTT
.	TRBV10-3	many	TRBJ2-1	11	CAISSGREQFF	TGTGCCATCAGTTCCGGGCGGGAGCAGTTCTTC
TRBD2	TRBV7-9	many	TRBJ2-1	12	CASSETSGLQFF	TGTGCCAGCAGCGAAACTAGCGGGCTGCAGTTCTTC
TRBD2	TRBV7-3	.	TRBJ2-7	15	CASSPGTSEAYEQYF	TGTGCCAGCAGCCCCGGGACTAGCGAGGCCTACGAGCAGTACTTC
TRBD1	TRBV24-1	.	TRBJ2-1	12	CATSDPGGVQFF	TGTGCCACCAGTGATCCAGGGGGCGTGCAGTTCTTC
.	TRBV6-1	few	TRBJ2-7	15	CASSDSWGSTFEQYF	TGTGCCAGCAGTGATTCTTGGGGCTCTACCTTCGAGCAGTACTTC
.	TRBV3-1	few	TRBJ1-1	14	CASSQVAGVTEAFF	TGTGCCAGCAGCCAAGTTGCAGGGGTTACTGAAGCTTTCTTT